The present TCR beta chain was sequenced within a study of synovial regulatory T cells in juvenile arthritis. In the case of this clone: Its matching antigen is unknown.

This CDR3 spans 16 amino acids. The coding DNA is unavailable. Notes on the study in general: Synovial Treg CDR3 sequences overlapped more with iaTregs than other circulating Tregs. Inflammation-associated Treg cells in blood had less TCR diversity than the remaining blood Treg cells.

Approximately eleven-patient cohort: around eleven active juvenile idiopathic arthritis patients, 3 polyarticular, 8 oligoarticular. Patients had median age 11.6 years, range about 2.4-25. The repertoire was sequenced with immunoSEQ multiplex PCR; TCRdb's copy has only in-frame clones and lacks some. This table lists 7,700 or so clones. This receptor was obtained from a donor aged 2-30 years with juvenile idiopathic arthritis. Specimen: Treg cells from blood. The subset is: remaining (HLA-DR-negative) circulating blood Treg cells. The gene calls are TRBV23-1 and TRBJ2-1; the D call from TCRdb, TRBD1, cannot be confirmed without DNA. Being an ORF, TRBV23-1 has a function that is uncertain. Here the CDR3 reads CASTSIRAGGLHEQFF.